This T cell receptor (beta chain) is from a study of T cell repertoires in cytomegalovirus infection. Study-level findings and limits: Ex vivo, HLA-C-restricted CMV-specific TCR beta clonotypes prevailed over the rest of the response.

A single record per CDR3 protein comes from TCRdb applying MiXCR to the reads. Among about 51,000 distinct CDR3 sequences listed, around a fifth were seen once. Germline CDR1 MNHEY, CDR2 SMNVEV (reference sequence). The CDR3 runs 14 residues. V dropped 0 bases and J dropped 3 bases, with 9 bases sitting between them. For this clonotype: Its matching antigen is unknown.

The chain combines TRBV27 with TRBJ2-7; no clear D gene. Here the sequenced sample was CD8+ T cells from cultured PBMCs, taken from culture after CMV antigen stimulation. The TCR was taken from a human donor in good health (CMV status not recorded). Some clones in this sample may be carry-over from other donors' samples. In DNA form, the CDR3 reads TGTGCCAGCAGTTTATCCAGGCTTGGCTACGAGCAGTACTTC. It is translated as CASSLSRLGYEQYF.